Listed below are T cell receptor beta chains from one sample, sequenced in a study of T-cell reconstitution after alpha-beta-depleted transplantation in children. One entry per CDR3 protein, called by TCRdb with MiXCR from the PCR reads. The table records some 590,000 distinct CDR3 sequences, approximately 10% of them present only once. The source material was PBMCs from the stem cell graft donor, sampled from the stem cell graft. These receptors were collected from a human donor who donated a stem cell graft to a child with acute myeloid leukemia. Both conserved end residues are part of each CDR3. A D gene is named only where the DNA matches it firmly. Size tells how often a clone was seen (once, few, many) or the class of an expanded clone, and some rows leave it out.

TRBJ2-7 | NA | TRBV7-9 | TRBD2 | TGTGCCAGCAGCTTAGGTCGGGGGGTCGACGAGCAGTACTTC | CASSLGRGVDEQYF
TRBJ2-7 | NA | TRBV20-1 | NA | TGCAGTGCTAGAGGCGGAGGGGGATCCTACGAGCAGTACTTC | CSARGGGGSYEQYF
TRBJ1-2 | NA | TRBV30 | NA | TGTGCCTGGAGTGTTAGGGGCAGGAGCTTCTATGGCTACACCTTC | CAWSVRGRSFYGYTF
TRBJ1-5 | NA | TRBV12-3/TRBV12-4 | TRBD1 | TGTGCCAGCAGTTACAGGGGGCGGGGCAATCAGCCCCAGCATTTT | CASSYRGRGNQPQHF
TRBJ2-6 | NA | TRBV29-1 | NA | TGCAGCCCCGAGAGCATCGGCGGGGTTTACTCTGGGGCCAACGTCCTGACTTTC | CSPESIGGVYSGANVLTF
TRBJ2-1 | many | TRBV12-3/TRBV12-4 | TRBD2 | TGTGCCAGCACCTTCGGGACTAGCGTATCCTACAATGAGCAGTTCTTC | CASTFGTSVSYNEQFF
TRBJ1-3 | many | TRBV28 | NA | TGTGCCAGCTCCCGGGGCAGGGGTATTGCACGCGGAAACACCATATATTTT | CASSRGRGIARGNTIYF
TRBJ2-7 | NA | TRBV7-2 | NA | TGTGTCAGCAGCCTTGGTAGGGGGTACGAGCAGTACTTC | CVSSLGRGYEQYF
TRBJ1-5 | few | TRBV12-3/TRBV12-4 | NA | TGTGCCAGCAAGGTAAACAGGGGCAATCAGCCCCAGCATTTT | CASKVNRGNQPQHF
TRBJ2-7 | NA | TRBV20-1 | NA | TGCAGTGCTGGGGGTAGGGCTAGCCATGGGAGGCAGTACTTC | CSAGGRASHGRQYF
TRBJ2-1 | NA | TRBV20-1 | TRBD2 | TGCAGTGCTGGACTAGCGGGAGGGCCCCGCTCCTACAATGAGCAGTTCTTC | CSAGLAGGPRSYNEQFF
TRBJ2-3 | many | TRBV4-2 | NA | TGTGCCAGCAGCCAAGAACCCTACGCGGATACGCAGTATTTT | CASSQEPYADTQYF
TRBJ1-1 | few | TRBV6-5 | NA | TGTGCCAGCAGTACTCGGACGGTGAACACTGAAGCTTTCTTT | CASSTRTVNTEAFF
TRBJ2-1 | many | TRBV5-6 | NA | TGTGCCAGCAGCGATACAGGGTCGGCCTACAATGAGCAGTTCTTC | CASSDTGSAYNEQFF
TRBJ2-7 | many | TRBV20-1 | TRBD2 | TGCAGTGCTTCAAAAGCCTCGGGACTACTTTACGAGCAGTACTTC | CSASKASGLLYEQYF
TRBJ2-3 | NA | TRBV12-5 | NA | TGTGCTAGTGGTTTGACGGGTGCAGATACGCAGTATTTT | CASGLTGADTQYF
TRBJ1-4 | few | TRBV11-2 | NA | TGTGCCAGCAGCTTAGAGGCGGCAGCAACTAATGAAAAACTGTTTTTT | CASSLEAAATNEKLFF
TRBJ2-1 | many | TRBV7-3 | NA | TGTGCCAGCAGCTTAAGCGGCTATTCTTCCTACAATGAGCAGTTCTTC | CASSLSGYSSYNEQFF
TRBJ2-2 | NA | TRBV4-2 | TRBD2 | TGTGCCAGCAGCCCTGGGACTAGCGGGATGGGGAACACCGGGGAGCTGTTTTTT | CASSPGTSGMGNTGELFF
TRBJ2-5 | NA | TRBV7-2 | TRBD2 | TGTGCCAGCACAGCACAAGCGGGGGTCGGAAAGTACTTC | CASTAQAGVGKYF
TRBJ2-2 | NA | TRBV18 | TRBD2 | TGTGCCAGGTCACCGGGTAGCGGGATGAACACCGGGGAGCTGTTTTTT | CARSPGSGMNTGELFF
TRBJ2-5 | few | TRBV7-2 | TRBD1 | TGTGCCAGCAGCCCCCGGGGGACAGGGGGCCAAGAGACCCAGTACTTC | CASSPRGTGGQETQYF
TRBJ2-4 | few | TRBV12-3/TRBV12-4 | NA | TGTGCCAGCAGTTCGGGACTGCCCGACATTCAGTACTTC | CASSSGLPDIQYF
TRBJ2-7 | few | TRBV28 | TRBD2 | TGTGCCACCTTAGCGGGAGTTAACAACGAGCAGTACTTC | CATLAGVNNEQYF
TRBJ2-6 | few | TRBV9 | NA | TGTGCCAGCAGCGTAGCTTCGACAAATGGGGCCAACGTCCTGACTTTC | CASSVASTNGANVLTF
TRBJ2-7 | many | TRBV21-1 | NA | TGTGCCAGCAGCCTAGGGACACCCATCCCCTACGAGCAGTACTTC | CASSLGTPIPYEQYF
TRBJ2-3 | few | TRBV3-1 | TRBD2 | TGTGCCAGCAGCCCCGGGGTAGCGGGAGTTAGGGATACGCAGTATTTT | CASSPGVAGVRDTQYF
TRBJ2-1 | few | TRBV29-1 | NA | TGCAGCGTCACTAGGTACGGCAATGAGCAGTTCTTC | CSVTRYGNEQFF
TRBJ2-1 | few | TRBV20-1 | NA | TGCAGTGCTACTCTTACCGCCCAGTTCTTC | CSATLTAQFF
TRBJ2-1 | many | TRBV5-6 | TRBD1 | TGTGCCAGCAGCGGAGGGACAGGGGGGCTCTACAATGAGCAGTTCTTC | CASSGGTGGLYNEQFF
TRBJ2-2 | many | TRBV29-1 | NA | TGCAGCGTTGTCTCCCCCCCAGGGAACACCGGGGAGCTGTTTTTT | CSVVSPPGNTGELFF
TRBJ2-7 | many | TRBV7-6 | NA | TGTGCCAGCAGCTTAGATCTTAGAGACGAGCAGTACTTC | CASSLDLRDEQYF
TRBJ2-2 | few | TRBV7-2 | TRBD1 | TGTGCCAGCAGCTCCATGACAGGGGGGAGCGCCGGGGAGCTGTTTTTT | CASSSMTGGSAGELFF
TRBJ2-2 | few | TRBV3-1 | TRBD2 | TGTGCCAGCAGCCCGGGCTCGGGAGGGGGCACCGGGGAGCTGTTTTTT | CASSPGSGGGTGELFF
TRBJ2-3 | NA | TRBV11-3 | TRBD2 | TGTGCCAGCAGCTTACTAGCGGACACAGATACGCAGTATTTT | CASSLLADTDTQYF
TRBJ2-7 | NA | TRBV7-8 | TRBD1 | TGTGCCAGCAGCTTGAGACAGGGTAGGGGCGAGCAGTACTTC | CASSLRQGRGEQYF
TRBJ2-5 | NA | TRBV20-1 | TRBD1 | TGCAGTGCCAGAACCGGTGGGACAGTACAAGAGACCCAGTACTTC | CSARTGGTVQETQYF
TRBJ2-1 | few | TRBV5-1 | TRBD2 | TGCGCCAGCAGCTCTGAGGGGACTAGAGGGGACAATGAGCAGTTCTTC | CASSSEGTRGDNEQFF
TRBJ2-3 | few | TRBV30 | TRBD2 | TGTGCCTGGAGCCGGACTAGCGGGAGTTTTAACTCAGCGGCAGATACGCAGTATTTT | CAWSRTSGSFNSAADTQYF
TRBJ1-5 | few | TRBV7-9 | NA | TGTGCCAGCAGCTCTGGACAGACCCATCAGCCCCAGCATTTT | CASSSGQTHQPQHF
TRBJ2-5 | few | TRBV7-8 | TRBD2 | TGTGCCAGCAGCTTAGGGCGACTAGCGGGAGGTGGAGAGACCCAGTACTTC | CASSLGRLAGGGETQYF
TRBJ2-2 | many | TRBV12-3/TRBV12-4 | NA | TGTGCCAGCAGTTTAAAGGCAGGGGGGGAGCTGTTTTTT | CASSLKAGGELFF